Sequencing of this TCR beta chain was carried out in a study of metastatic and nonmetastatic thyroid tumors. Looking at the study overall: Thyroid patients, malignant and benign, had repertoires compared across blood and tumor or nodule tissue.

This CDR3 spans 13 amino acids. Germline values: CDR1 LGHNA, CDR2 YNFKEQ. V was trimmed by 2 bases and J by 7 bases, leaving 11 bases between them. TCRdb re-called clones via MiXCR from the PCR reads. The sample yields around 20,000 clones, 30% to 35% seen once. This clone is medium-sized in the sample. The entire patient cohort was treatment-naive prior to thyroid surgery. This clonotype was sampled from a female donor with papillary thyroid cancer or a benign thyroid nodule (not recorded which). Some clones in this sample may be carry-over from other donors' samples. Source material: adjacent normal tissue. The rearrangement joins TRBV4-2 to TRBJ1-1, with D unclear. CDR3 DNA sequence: TGTGCCAGCAGCCAATCGTTCCAGTATGAAGCTTTCTTT. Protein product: CASSQSFQYEAFF.